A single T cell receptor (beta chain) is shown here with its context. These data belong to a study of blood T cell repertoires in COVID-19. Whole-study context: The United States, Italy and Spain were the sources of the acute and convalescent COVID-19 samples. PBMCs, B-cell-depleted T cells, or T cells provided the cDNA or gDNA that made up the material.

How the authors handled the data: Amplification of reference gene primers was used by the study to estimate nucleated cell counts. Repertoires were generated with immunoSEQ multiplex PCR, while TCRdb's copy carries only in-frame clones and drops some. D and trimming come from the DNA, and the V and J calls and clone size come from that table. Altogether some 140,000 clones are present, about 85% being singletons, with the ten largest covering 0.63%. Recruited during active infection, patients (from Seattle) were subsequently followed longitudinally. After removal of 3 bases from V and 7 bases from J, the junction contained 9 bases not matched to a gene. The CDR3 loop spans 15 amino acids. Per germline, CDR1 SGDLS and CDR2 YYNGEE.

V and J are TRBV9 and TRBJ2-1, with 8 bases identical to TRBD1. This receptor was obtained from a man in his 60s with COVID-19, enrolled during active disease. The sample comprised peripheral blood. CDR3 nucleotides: TGTGCCAGCAGCGGGAAACAGGGGGGCGCGAATGAGCAGTTCTTC. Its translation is CASSGKQGGANEQFF.